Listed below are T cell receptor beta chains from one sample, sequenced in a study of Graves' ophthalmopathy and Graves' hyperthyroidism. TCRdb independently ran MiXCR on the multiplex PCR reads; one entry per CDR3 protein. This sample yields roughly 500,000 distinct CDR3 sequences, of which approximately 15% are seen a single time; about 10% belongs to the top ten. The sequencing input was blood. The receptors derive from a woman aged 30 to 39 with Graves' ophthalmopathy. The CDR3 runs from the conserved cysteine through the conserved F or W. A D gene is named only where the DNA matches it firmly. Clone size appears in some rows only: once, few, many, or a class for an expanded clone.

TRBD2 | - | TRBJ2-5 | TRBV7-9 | TGTGCCAGCAGCTATAGCGGGAGGGATCAAGAGACCCAGTACTTC | CASSYSGRDQETQYF
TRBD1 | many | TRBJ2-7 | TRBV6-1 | TGTGCCAGCAGTGAAGTGGGGACAGGACCCTACGAGCAGTACTTC | CASSEVGTGPYEQYF
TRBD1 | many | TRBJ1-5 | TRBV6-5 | TGTGCCAGCAGTCCCCCGGCAGGGGGGCCCCATCAGCCCCAGCATTTT | CASSPPAGGPHQPQHF
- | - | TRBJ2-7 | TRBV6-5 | TGTGCCAGCAGTTACGAAGCGGGCCCTTCCTACGAGCAGTACTTC | CASSYEAGPSYEQYF
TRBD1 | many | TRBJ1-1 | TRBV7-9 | TGTGCCAGCAGCTCGAAGTGGGCGACAGGGAACGGCACTGAAGCTTTCTTT | CASSSKWATGNGTEAFF
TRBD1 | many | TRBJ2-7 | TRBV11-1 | TGTGCCAGCAGTGTACAGGGGAGCTCCTACGAGCAGTACTTC | CASSVQGSSYEQYF
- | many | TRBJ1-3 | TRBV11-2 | TGTGCCAGCAGCATACCCATCTCTGGAAACACCATATATTTT | CASSIPISGNTIYF
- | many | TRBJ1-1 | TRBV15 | TGTGCCACCAGCAGAGTGCGTTTGAACACTGAAGCTTTCTTT | CATSRVRLNTEAFF
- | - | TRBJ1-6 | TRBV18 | TGTGCCAGCTCACCGGTTGGCGGAGATTCACCCCTCCACTTT | CASSPVGGDSPLHF
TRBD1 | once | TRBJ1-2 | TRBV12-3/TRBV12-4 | TGTGCCAGCAGTCGGGACAGCGCCCATGGCTACACCTTC | CASSRDSAHGYTF
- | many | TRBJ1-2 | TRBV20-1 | TGCAGTGCTAGATCCTTGGACAGTTTTTATGGCTACACCTTC | CSARSLDSFYGYTF
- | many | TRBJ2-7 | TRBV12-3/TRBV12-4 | TGTGCCAGCAGTTTACTCCACTACGAGCAGTACTTC | CASSLLHYEQYF
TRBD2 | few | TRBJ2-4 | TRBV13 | TGTGCCAGCAGCTCCCCGGGGCTAGCGGATGCCAAAAACATTCAGTACTTC | CASSSPGLADAKNIQYF
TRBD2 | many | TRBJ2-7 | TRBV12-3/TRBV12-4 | TGTGCCAGCACCTTAAGCGGGAGGGGGCCCTACGAGCAGTACTTC | CASTLSGRGPYEQYF
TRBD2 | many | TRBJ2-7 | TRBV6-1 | TGTGCCAGCATCGGGGGGTCCAAGCGGAAGAACTACGAGCAGTACTTC | CASIGGSKRKNYEQYF
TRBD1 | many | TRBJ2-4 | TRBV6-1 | TGTGCCAGCAGTGATGGGTGGACAGGGAGGAGTGAGGCCAAAAACATTCAGTACTTC | CASSDGWTGRSEAKNIQYF
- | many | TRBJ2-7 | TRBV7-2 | TGTGCCAGCAGCTCGACAGTTACCTACGAGCAGTACTTC | CASSSTVTYEQYF
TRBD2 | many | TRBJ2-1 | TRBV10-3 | TGTGCCATCGACAGCGGGAGGGTCGATGAGCAGTTCTTC | CAIDSGRVDEQFF
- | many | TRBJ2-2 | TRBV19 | TGTGCCAGTAGATGGACTGACACCGGGGAGCTGTTTTTT | CASRWTDTGELFF
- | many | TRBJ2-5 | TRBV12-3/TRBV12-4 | TGTGCCAGCAGTGCCCTTGGACTAACGAAGAGGGAGACCCAGTACTTC | CASSALGLTKRETQYF
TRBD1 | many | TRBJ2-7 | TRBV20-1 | TGCAGTGCTAGAGGACGGGACAGTTCCTACGAGCAGTACTTC | CSARGRDSSYEQYF
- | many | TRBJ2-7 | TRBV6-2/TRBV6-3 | TGTGCCAGCAGTTACGGCGGGTCCTGGTCCTACGAGCAGTACTTC | CASSYGGSWSYEQYF
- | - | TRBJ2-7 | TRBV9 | TGTGCCAGCAGCGTAGGTTCCCCCCCCCGGTACGAGCAGTACTTC | CASSVGSPPRYEQYF
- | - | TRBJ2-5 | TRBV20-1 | TGCAGTGCACCTTTGCTTAGGCCGGCTGAGACCCAGTACTTC | CSAPLLRPAETQYF
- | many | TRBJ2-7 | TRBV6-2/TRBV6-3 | TGTGCCAGCAGTTACTATCCAGCAGGCTACGAGCAGTACTTC | CASSYYPAGYEQYF
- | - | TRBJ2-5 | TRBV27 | TGTGCCAGCAGTTCCTTTTCCGGGGAAGAGACCCAGTACTTC | CASSSFSGEETQYF
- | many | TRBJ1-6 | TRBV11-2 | TGTGCCAGCAGCCCTACAAGGCGGCCCCTCCACTTT | CASSPTRRPLHF
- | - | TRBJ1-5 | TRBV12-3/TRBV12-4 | TGTGCCAGCAGTCCGCAGGCTACCACGGGACAGCCCCAGCATTTT | CASSPQATTGQPQHF
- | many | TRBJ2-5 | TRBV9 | TGTGCCAGCAGCGTATCGGGGGAGCAAGAGACCCAGTACTTC | CASSVSGEQETQYF
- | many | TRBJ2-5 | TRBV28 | TGTGCCAGCAGTTTAGTCATCGCAGTTTACCAAGAGACCCAGTACTTC | CASSLVIAVYQETQYF
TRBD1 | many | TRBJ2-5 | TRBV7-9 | TGTGCCAGCAGCGCGTGGGACAGGGGTCAGACCCAGTACTTC | CASSAWDRGQTQYF
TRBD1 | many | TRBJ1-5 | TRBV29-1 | TGCAGCGTCCGGGGACAGGGGAACAATCAGCCCCAGCATTTT | CSVRGQGNNQPQHF
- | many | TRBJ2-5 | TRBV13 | TGTGCCAGCAGCTGGGGCGCCCCCCAAGAGACCCAGTACTTC | CASSWGAPQETQYF
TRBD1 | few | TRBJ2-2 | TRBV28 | TGTGCCAGCAGTTTAGACAGGGGGCTCGCCGGGGAGCTGTTTTTT | CASSLDRGLAGELFF
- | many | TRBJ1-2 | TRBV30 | TGTGCCTGGAGTGTATTTACCACGGGAGATGGCTACACCTTC | CAWSVFTTGDGYTF
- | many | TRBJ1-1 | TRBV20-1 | TGCAGTGCTAGATATCCAGTGAACACTGAAGCTTTCTTT | CSARYPVNTEAFF
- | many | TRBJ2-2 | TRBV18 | TGTGCCAGCTCCAGAGTCCCTCATAACACCGGGGAGCTGTTTTTT | CASSRVPHNTGELFF
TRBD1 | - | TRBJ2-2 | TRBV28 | TGTGCCAGCAGTACCCCGGGACAGGGAGCCGGGGAGCTGTTTTTT | CASSTPGQGAGELFF
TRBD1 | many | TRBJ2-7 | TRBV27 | TGTGCCAGCCGGAGGACAGGGGTAGGTACGGTATACGAGCAGTACTTC | CASRRTGVGTVYEQYF
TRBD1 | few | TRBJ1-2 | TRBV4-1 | TGCGCCAGCAGCCAACCAACAGGGGGAACTAACTATGGCTACACCTTC | CASSQPTGGTNYGYTF
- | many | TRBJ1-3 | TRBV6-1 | TGTGCCAGCAGTGAAGAAGGGACGGGACTTCCCTCTGGAAACACCATATATTTT | CASSEEGTGLPSGNTIYF
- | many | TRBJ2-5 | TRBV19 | TGTGCCAGTAGACACACTTACCAAGAGACCCAGTACTTC | CASRHTYQETQYF
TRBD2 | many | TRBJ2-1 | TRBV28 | TGTGCCAGCAGCCATCTTCGACTAGCGGGTCTATACAATGAGCAGTTCTTC | CASSHLRLAGLYNEQFF
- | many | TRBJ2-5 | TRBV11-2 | TGTGCCAGCAGCTTAGGGAACCAAGAGACCCAGTACTTC | CASSLGNQETQYF
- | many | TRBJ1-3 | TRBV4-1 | TGCGCCAGCAGCCAAGAGGGCAGCGGGGACACCATATATTTT | CASSQEGSGDTIYF
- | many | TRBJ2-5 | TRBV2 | TGTGCCAGCAGTGATAGGAGGTTGGCCTTGGAGACCCAGTACTTC | CASSDRRLALETQYF
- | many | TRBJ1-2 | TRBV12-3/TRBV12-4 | TGTGCCAGCAGTTTTACAGGGAGTGGCTACACCTTC | CASSFTGSGYTF
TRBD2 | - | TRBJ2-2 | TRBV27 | TGTGCCAGCAGTCCCTTAGCGGGATTGAACACCGGGGAGCTGTTTTTT | CASSPLAGLNTGELFF